This T cell receptor (beta chain) was sequenced during a study of blood T cell repertoires in COVID-19. Study background: T cells, B-cell-depleted T cells, or PBMCs supplied cDNA or gDNA.

How the authors handled the data: How many nucleated cells were present was estimated from reference gene primer amplification. Assay: immunoSEQ multiplex PCR; the TCRdb copy retains only in-frame clones and omits some. From that table come the V and J calls and clone size; the DNA was used to work out D and trimming. Of under 250,000 clones listed, over 70% are singletons. Trimming cost V 0 bases and J 1 base; bases outside gene matches: 3. Germline V CDR1 and CDR2: SGHKS, YYEKEE (reference sequence). The CDR3 extends over 15 amino acids. This sequence was found in a man aged 35 to 55 with active or convalescent COVID-19. The chain has TRBV5-5 and TRBJ1-1; the match to TRBD1 covers 7 bases. Specimen: peripheral blood. In nucleotides, the CDR3 is TGTGCCAGCAGCTTGGGGGACAGAAAGAACACTGAAGCTTTCTTT. This sequence encodes CASSLGDRKNTEAFF.